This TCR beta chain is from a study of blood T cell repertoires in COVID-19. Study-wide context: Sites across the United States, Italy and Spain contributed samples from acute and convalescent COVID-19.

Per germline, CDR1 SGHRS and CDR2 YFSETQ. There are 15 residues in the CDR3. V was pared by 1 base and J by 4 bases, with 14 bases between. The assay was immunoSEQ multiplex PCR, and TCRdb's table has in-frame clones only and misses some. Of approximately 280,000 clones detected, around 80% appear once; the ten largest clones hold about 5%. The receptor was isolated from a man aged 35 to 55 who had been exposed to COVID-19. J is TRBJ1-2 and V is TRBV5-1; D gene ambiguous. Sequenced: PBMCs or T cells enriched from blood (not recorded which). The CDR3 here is CASSLTNDNLYGYTF. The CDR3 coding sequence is TGCGCCAGCAGCTTGACAAACGATAATCTCTATGGCTACACCTTC.